This T cell receptor beta chain was documented in a study of radiotherapy plus CTLA-4 blockade in lung cancer. Notes on the study in general: In blood, tumor-derived TCR clones expanded after radiotherapy plus ipilimumab.

Turning to this clone: Antigen specificity is unknown.

CDR1 is MNHNY and CDR2 is SVGAGI in the germline V gene (reference sequence). J gave up 4 bases and V 4 bases, and 7 bases lay outside the gene matches. This CDR3 comprises 16 residues. Using immunoSEQ multiplex PCR, the repertoire was profiled, and TCRdb retains in-frame clones only, with some absent. The sample includes 65,000 to 90,000 clones, approximately 86% seen only once; the top ten take 0.85% to 0.9%. The specimen was peripheral blood, collected from a patient treated with radiotherapy plus ipilimumab. The source of this sequence is a human donor with non-small cell lung cancer who had stable disease on radiotherapy plus ipilimumab. The chain recombines TRBV6-6 with TRBJ2-5; 12 nucleotides line up with TRBD1. CDR3 residues: CASSLLGQGATETQYF. The CDR3 nucleotides are TGTGCCAGCAGTTTGTTGGGACAGGGGGCTACAGAGACCCAGTACTTC.